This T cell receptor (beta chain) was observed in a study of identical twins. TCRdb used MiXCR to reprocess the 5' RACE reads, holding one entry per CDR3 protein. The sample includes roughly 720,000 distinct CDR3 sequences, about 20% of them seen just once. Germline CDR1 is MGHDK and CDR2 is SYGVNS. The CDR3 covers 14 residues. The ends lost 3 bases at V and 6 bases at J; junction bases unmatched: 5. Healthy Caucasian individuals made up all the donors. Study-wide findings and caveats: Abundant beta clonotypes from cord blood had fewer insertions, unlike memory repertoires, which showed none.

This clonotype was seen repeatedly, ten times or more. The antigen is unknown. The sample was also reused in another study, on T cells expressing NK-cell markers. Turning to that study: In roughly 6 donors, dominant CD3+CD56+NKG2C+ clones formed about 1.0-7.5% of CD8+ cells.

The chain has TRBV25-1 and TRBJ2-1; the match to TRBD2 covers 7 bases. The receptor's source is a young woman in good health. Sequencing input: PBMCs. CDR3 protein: CASSDPSGSNEQFF. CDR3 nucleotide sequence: TGTGCCAGCAGTGACCCTAGCGGTTCCAATGAGCAGTTCTTC.